One and the same sample provided the 17 T cell receptor beta chains below, sequenced in a study of blood T cell repertoires in COVID-19. Assay used: immunoSEQ multiplex PCR; TCRdb lists only in-frame clones, some missing. The repertoire holds 390,000 or so clones, with just under 90% as singletons. Sequenced material: PBMCs or T cells enriched from blood (not recorded which). The receptors here all came from a woman aged 45-60 years who had recovered from COVID-19.

The CDR3 DNA follows: TGCGCCAGCAGTGAAACTGCTTTCTTT. The encoded protein is CASSETAFF. The V call is TRBV10-1, the J call TRBJ1-1; D call uncertain. Germline CDR1 reads WNHNN; CDR2 reads SYGVQD (reference sequence). V was trimmed by 3 bases and J by 11 bases, leaving 4 bases between them. CDR3 length: 9 amino acids.

The chain couples TRBV4-3 to TRBJ1-3; no clear D gene. The V end lost 0 bases, the J end lost 3 bases, and 9 bases lay between the germline ends. The CDR3 has 15 amino acids. Germline CDR1 LGHNA, CDR2 YSLEER. CDR3 DNA sequence: TGCGCCAGCAGCCAAGATGAGGGAAATGGAAACACCATATATTTT. Translation gives CASSQDEGNGNTIYF.

The chain employs TRBV7-9 and TRBJ1-1; maybe TRBD1 (6 bases). V was pared by 1 base and J by 2 bases, with 14 bases between. The CDR3 is 16 amino acids. The germline gives CDR1 SEHNR, CDR2 FQNEAQ (reference sequence). CDR3 in DNA: TGTGCCAGCAGCTTAGTGAGCGGACAGCCTAACACTGAAGCTTTCTTT. Translation: CASSLVSGQPNTEAFF.

The J gene is TRBJ1-5, the V gene TRBV12-3 or TRBV12-4; 7 bases align to TRBD1. This CDR3 is built from 13 residues. The J segment lost 7 bases and the V segment lost 6 bases, leaving 6 bases of the junction unmatched. CDR3 sequence (DNA): TGTGCCAGCAGCTCAGGGGGAGGACAGCCCCAGCATTTT. It specifies CASSSGGGQPQHF.

The chain employs TRBV30 and TRBJ1-3, with D perhaps TRBD1 (6 bases). Trimming stripped 1 base from V and 0 bases from J, with 13 bases between. CDR3 length: 16 residues. CDR1 GTSNPN and CDR2 SVGIG come from the germline V gene (reference sequence). As DNA, the CDR3 is TGTGCCTGGAGTGGGATTGACAGGTACTCTGGAAACACCATATATTTT. Protein: CAWSGIDRYSGNTIYF.

This clone appeared a few times. The V and J genes are TRBV19 and TRBJ1-2; D ambiguous. The V gene's germline CDR1 is LNHDA and CDR2 SQIVND (reference sequence). This CDR3 is 12 amino acids long. V was pared by 3 bases and J by 8 bases, with 10 bases between. Written as DNA, the CDR3 is TGTGCCAGTAGTATTGGAGGGATCGGCTACACCTTC. It translates to CASSIGGIGYTF.

V is TRBV4-1 and J is TRBJ2-3; D possibly corresponds to TRBD1 (5 bases). V was shortened by 0 bases and J by 6 bases, with 13 bases between the two germline ends. This CDR3 region has 15 residues. Germline CDR1 is MGHRA and CDR2 is YSYEKL. As DNA, the CDR3 is TGCGCCAGCAGCCAAGATGGGCAGGGTGGGGATACGCAGTATTTT. Translating it yields CASSQDGQGGDTQYF.

This rearrangement joins TRBV5-1 to TRBJ1-2; 7 bases line up with TRBD1. This CDR3 has 17 residues. The junction had 12 bases not matched to a gene; V was cut back by 0 bases and J by 4 bases. CDR1 and CDR2 from the germline V gene are SGHRS and YFSETQ. In DNA form, the CDR3 reads TGCGCCAGCAGCTTGGAAAATCGCAGGGGGGATATCTATGGCTACACCTTC. Its translation: CASSLENRRGDIYGYTF.

This clone was seen more than once but under ten times. The chain couples TRBV29-1 to TRBJ2-5, with 8 bases aligning to TRBD2. The CDR3 totals 15 residues. V dropped 4 bases and J dropped 3; count of bases not matched to a gene: 10. CDR1 is SQVTM, CDR2 ANQGSEA, per germline. In DNA, the CDR3 is TGCAGCGTTGTGGTTGCGGGGGGTTCTAAAGAGACCCAGTACTTC. Protein product: CSVVVAGGSKETQYF.

This sequence joins TRBV27 and TRBJ2-3, with D maybe TRBD2 (5 bases). Per germline, CDR1 MNHEY and CDR2 SMNVEV (reference sequence). The CDR3 contains 14 residues. V lost 5 bases and J lost 2, with 11 bases in between. CDR3 loop: CASSPRGYTDTQYF. The DNA of the CDR3 is TGTGCCAGCAGTCCTCGGGGATACACAGATACGCAGTATTTT.

The chain recombines TRBV29-1 with TRBJ1-2; perhaps TRBD1 as D (5 bases). This CDR3 has 13 amino acids. Trimming shortened V by 1 base and J by 4 bases, and 10 bases separated the two germline ends. Per the germline V gene, CDR1 is SQVTM and CDR2 is ANQGSEA. As DNA, the CDR3 is TGCAGCGTTGAAGGGGCGGGGGGCTATGGCTACACCTTC. This codes for CSVEGAGGYGYTF.

V usage is TRBV4-3 and J usage is TRBJ1-2; no firm D call. The CDR3 length is 12 residues. Germline CDR1 reads LGHNA; CDR2 reads YSLEER. The V and J ends lost 1 base and 7 bases respectively, with 7 bases between them. The CDR3 nucleotides read TGCGCCAGCAGCCAAGGGCCTGGTGGCTACACCTTC. This sequence encodes CASSQGPGGYTF.

The rearrangement uses TRBV27 and TRBJ1-2; no firm D call. The length of the CDR3 is 16 residues. Between the trimmed V and J ends, which lost 5 bases and 0 bases, there was a span of 16 bases. In germline, CDR1 is MNHEY, CDR2 SMNVEV (reference sequence). CDR3 loop: CASSHHRDRTNYGYTF. In DNA, the CDR3 is TGTGCCAGCAGTCATCACCGGGATCGAACTAACTATGGCTACACCTTC.

The gene calls are TRBV10-3 and TRBJ1-1, with D unresolved. V lost 0 bases, J lost 7 bases, and 15 bases lay in between. Germline V gives CDR1 ENHRY, CDR2 SYGVKD. The CDR3 is 15 amino acids. The CDR3 DNA is TGTGCCATCAGTGAGTCGCCCCTACGGGGAGTTGAAGCTTTCTTT. It yields the protein CAISESPLRGVEAFF.

The V call is TRBV7-9, the J call TRBJ2-7, with D unresolved. CDR1 and CDR2 (germline): SEHNR, FQNEAQ (reference sequence). The CDR3 totals 11 residues. The V end was cut by 2 bases, the J end by 4 bases, with 3 bases between. CDR3 DNA: TGTGCCAGCAGCTTATTATACGAGCAGTACTTC. Translation: CASSLLYEQYF.

Only a few counts were recorded for this clone. This sequence joins TRBV18 and TRBJ1-2; D call uncertain. The CDR3 runs to 13 residues. V shed 0 bases and J shed 7 bases, with 9 bases lying between them. Germline CDR1 reads KGHSH; CDR2 reads LQKENI. The CDR3 DNA sequence: TGTGCCAGCTCACCACCTGAACGGGGTGGCTACACCTTC. Residues: CASSPPERGGYTF.

This chain uses TRBV28 with TRBJ2-7, with 7 bases that match TRBD1. Germline trimming cut 1 base from V and 0 bases from J; bases unmatched to any gene: 6. The CDR3 contains 16 residues. Germline CDR1 MDHEN, CDR2 SYDVKM. The CDR3 is CASSLSWDRPSYEQYF. CDR3 DNA: TGTGCCAGCAGTTTATCATGGGACAGACCCTCCTACGAGCAGTACTTC. Filled out from reference TRBV28 and TRBJ2-7, the complete variable domain reads DVKVTQSSRYLVKRTGEKVFLECVQDMDHENMFWYRQDPGLGLRLIYFSYDVKMKEKGDIPEGYSVSREKKERFSLILESASTNQTSMYLCASSLSWDRPSYEQYFGPGTRLTVT.